These T cell receptor beta chains were read from a single sample in a study of cytomegalovirus exposure and HLA in healthy donors. The protocol was immunoSEQ multiplex PCR, while the TCRdb copy is restricted to in-frame clones and leaves out a portion. The sample lists almost 200,000 clones; roughly 85% were seen once. Sequencing input: PBMCs. Source of these receptors: a woman between 45 and 60 years old in good health and CMV-seronegative. Both conserved end residues are trimmed from each CDR3. The order of the fields is V gene, J gene, CDR3 protein.

V gene: TRBV30
J gene: TRBJ2-1
CDR3 protein: AWRALGGRDNEQF

V gene: TRBV19
J gene: TRBJ2-3
CDR3 protein: ASSINRVPDTQY

V gene: TRBV15
J gene: TRBJ2-1
CDR3 protein: ATSRTMGGRSYNEQF

V gene: TRBV2
J gene: TRBJ2-3
CDR3 protein: ASSEEAVLDTQY

V gene: TRBV25-1
J gene: TRBJ1-1
CDR3 protein: ASSEGQNTEAF

V gene: TRBV7-6
J gene: TRBJ2-7
CDR3 protein: ASMTGTSGYEQY

V gene: TRBV9
J gene: TRBJ2-1
CDR3 protein: ASTLSGTSYNEQF

V gene: TRBV5-4
J gene: TRBJ2-3
CDR3 protein: ASSRLAALGDTQY

V gene: TRBV28
J gene: TRBJ2-6
CDR3 protein: ASKTVDRGSGANVLT

V gene: TRBV2
J gene: TRBJ2-3
CDR3 protein: ASSPTSGRTDTQY

V gene: TRBV28
J gene: TRBJ1-2
CDR3 protein: ASSLPTLDRRGYT

V gene: TRBV15
J gene: TRBJ1-1
CDR3 protein: ATSRDPGGINMNTEAF

V gene: TRBV27
J gene: TRBJ1-5
CDR3 protein: ASSSGQGERQPQH

V gene: TRBV7-7
J gene: TRBJ2-6
CDR3 protein: ASSLGYNRGTSGANVLT

V gene: TRBV28
J gene: TRBJ2-2
CDR3 protein: ASSSNRSGKNTGELF

V gene: TRBV29-1
J gene: TRBJ2-2
CDR3 protein: SAAPGGLKNTGELF

V gene: TRBV10-2
J gene: TRBJ2-7
CDR3 protein: ASSEQGALGEQY

V gene: TRBV2
J gene: TRBJ1-6
CDR3 protein: ASNRDNSPLH

V gene: TRBV29-1
J gene: TRBJ2-7
CDR3 protein: SVRGGTGPYEQY

V gene: TRBV9
J gene: TRBJ2-2
CDR3 protein: ASSPDLVSTGELF

V gene: TRBV28
J gene: TRBJ1-4
CDR3 protein: ASRPGSNEKLF

V gene: TRBV27
J gene: TRBJ1-2
CDR3 protein: ASSSLGQGRHNYGYT

V gene: TRBV6-5
J gene: TRBJ2-7
CDR3 protein: ASSAARGSYEQY

V gene: TRBV5-6
J gene: TRBJ2-1
CDR3 protein: ASRIREGFPGEF

V gene: TRBV5-1
J gene: TRBJ1-5
CDR3 protein: ASSPGPDRGSGQPQH

V gene: TRBV10-3
J gene: TRBJ2-3
CDR3 protein: AISGPTGTDTQY

V gene: TRBV30
J gene: TRBJ2-5
CDR3 protein: AWSPGTLQETQY

V gene: TRBV28
J gene: TRBJ1-2
CDR3 protein: ASSVTGNYGYT

V gene: TRBV20-1
J gene: TRBJ1-5
CDR3 protein: SVLSQPTQH